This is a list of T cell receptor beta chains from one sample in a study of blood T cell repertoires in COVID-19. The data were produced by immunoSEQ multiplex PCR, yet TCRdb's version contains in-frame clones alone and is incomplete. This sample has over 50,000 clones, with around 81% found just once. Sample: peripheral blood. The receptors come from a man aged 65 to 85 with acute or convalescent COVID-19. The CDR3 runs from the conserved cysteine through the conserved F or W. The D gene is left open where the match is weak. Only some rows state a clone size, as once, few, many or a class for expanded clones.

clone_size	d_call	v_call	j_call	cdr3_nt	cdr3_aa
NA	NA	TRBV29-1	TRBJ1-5	TGCAGCGTTGGTGGGCACGATAGCAATCAGCCCCAGCATTTT	CSVGGHDSNQPQHF
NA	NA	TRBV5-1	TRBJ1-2	TGCGCCAGCAGTCCAGGGGTTAACTATGGCTACACCTTC	CASSPGVNYGYTF
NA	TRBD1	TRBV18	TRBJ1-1	TGTGCCAGCTCACCACAGGGGGCGAGGACTGAAGCTTTCTTT	CASSPQGARTEAFF
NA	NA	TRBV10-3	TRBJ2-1	TGTGCCATCAGTGAGTCCGAGGGGGGGCCCTACAATGAGCAGTTCTTC	CAISESEGGPYNEQFF
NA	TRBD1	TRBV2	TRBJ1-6	TGTGCCAGCAGTGACCCGGGACAGGGCATAAGATCACCCCTCCACTTT	CASSDPGQGIRSPLHF
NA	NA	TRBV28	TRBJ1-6	TGTGCCAGCAGTTCTTTTCGTTCACCCCTCCACTTT	CASSSFRSPLHF
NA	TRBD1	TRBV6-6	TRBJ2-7	TGTGCCAGCGGGACAGGTAGCTCCTACGAGCAGTACTTC	CASGTGSSYEQYF
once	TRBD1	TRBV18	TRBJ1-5	TGTGCCAGCTCACCAACAGGGGATCAGCCCCAGCATTTT	CASSPTGDQPQHF
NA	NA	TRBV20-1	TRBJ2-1	TGCAGTGCTAGTTCCGACAGTCGTCAGTTCTTC	CSASSDSRQFF
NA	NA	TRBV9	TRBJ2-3	TGTGCCAGCAGCGTAATAAGCGGAGACACAGATACGCAGTATTTT	CASSVISGDTDTQYF
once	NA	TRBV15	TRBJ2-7	TGTGCCACCAGCAGAGAACCGGACAGTTCCTACGAGCAGTACTTC	CATSREPDSSYEQYF
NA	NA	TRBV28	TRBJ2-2	TGTGCCAGCGGGCCGAACACCGGGGAGCTGTTTTTT	CASGPNTGELFF
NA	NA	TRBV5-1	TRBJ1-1	TGCGCCAGCAGCCCGTGGGGGGGGACGAACACTGAAGCTTTCTTT	CASSPWGGTNTEAFF
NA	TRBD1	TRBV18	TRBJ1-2	TGTGCCAGCTCACCAAGTAGGGGGCGCGACTATGGCTACACCTTC	CASSPSRGRDYGYTF
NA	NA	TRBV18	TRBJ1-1	TGTGCCAGCTCACCACGGCAGTTCGAAGCTTTCTTT	CASSPRQFEAFF
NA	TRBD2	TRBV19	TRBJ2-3	TGTGCCAGTAGTCGCGGGGGGCCAGATACGCAGTATTTT	CASSRGGPDTQYF
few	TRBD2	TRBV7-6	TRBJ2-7	TGTGCCAGCAGCTTAGCGTCCGGGACTAGCGGGGCCTACGAGCAGTACTTC	CASSLASGTSGAYEQYF
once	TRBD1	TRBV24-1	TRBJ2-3	TGTGCCACCAGTGACCCCGCGTCTGGAAACCAGGGGGCCGGTGGCACAGATACGCAGTATTTT	CATSDPASGNQGAGGTDTQYF
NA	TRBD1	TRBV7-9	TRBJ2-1	TGTGCCAGCAGCTTTTGGGACAGAAACAATGAGCAGTTCTTC	CASSFWDRNNEQFF
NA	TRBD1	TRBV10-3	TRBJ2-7	TGTGCCGTCCTAGGGGGCAGCTCCTACGAGCAGTACTTC	CAVLGGSSYEQYF
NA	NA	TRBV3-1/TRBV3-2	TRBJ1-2	TGTGCCAGCAGCCAAGGAGAGGCAGCCCATAACTATGGCTACACCTTC	CASSQGEAAHNYGYTF
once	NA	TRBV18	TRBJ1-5	TGTGCCAGCTCACCACGAGACAACCCAAGCAATCAGCCCCAGCATTTT	CASSPRDNPSNQPQHF
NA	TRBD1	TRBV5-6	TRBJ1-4	TGTGCCAGCAGCTTGCCTGACAGGGATAGTGAAAAACTGTTTTTT	CASSLPDRDSEKLFF
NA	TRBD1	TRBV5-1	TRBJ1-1	TGCGCCAGCAGCTTGACCATTGACAGGGTAAGCACTGAAGCTTTCTTT	CASSLTIDRVSTEAFF
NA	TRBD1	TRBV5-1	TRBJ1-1	TGCGCCAGCAGCTCGACAGGGACGAACACTGAAGCTTTCTTT	CASSSTGTNTEAFF
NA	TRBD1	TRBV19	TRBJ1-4	TGTGCCAGTAGTACCTCCCCCCCGGGACAGGGGGGAGAAAAACTGTTTTTT	CASSTSPPGQGGEKLFF
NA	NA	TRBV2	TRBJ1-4	TGTGCCAGCAGTATGCGGACTGATGAAAAACTGTTTTTT	CASSMRTDEKLFF
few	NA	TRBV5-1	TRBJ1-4	TGCGCCAGCAGCTTGAGGCAGGTTGCAACTAATGAAAAACTGTTTTTT	CASSLRQVATNEKLFF
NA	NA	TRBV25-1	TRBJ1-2	TGTGCCAGCAGGGGGGCGGGCGGCTACACCTTC	CASRGAGGYTF
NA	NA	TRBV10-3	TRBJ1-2	TGTGCCATCTCCCCGGGGAATTATGGCTACACCTTC	CAISPGNYGYTF
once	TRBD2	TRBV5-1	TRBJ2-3	TGCGCCAGCAGCTTCGGGACTAGCGAAGATACGCAGTATTTT	CASSFGTSEDTQYF
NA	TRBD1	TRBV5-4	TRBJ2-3	TGTGCCAGCAGCTTGGACGGGACAGGGGGCACAGATACGCAGTATTTT	CASSLDGTGGTDTQYF
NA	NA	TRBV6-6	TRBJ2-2	TGTGCCAGCAGTCCACCAGGGACCGGGGAGCTGTTTTTT	CASSPPGTGELFF
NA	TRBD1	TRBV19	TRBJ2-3	TGTGCCAGTACCACCGGGACAGGGCGTACAGATACGCAGTATTTT	CASTTGTGRTDTQYF
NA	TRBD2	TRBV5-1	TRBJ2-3	TGCGCCAGCAGCGTTACGGGGGGGCCGAATACGCAGTATTTT	CASSVTGGPNTQYF
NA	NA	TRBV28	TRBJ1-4	TGTGCCAGCAGTTTACCCGGCCGGGGTGAAAAACTGTTTTTT	CASSLPGRGEKLFF
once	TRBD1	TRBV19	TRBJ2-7	TGTGCCAGTAGTAAGGCAGGGGGTTCCTACGAGCAGTACTTC	CASSKAGGSYEQYF
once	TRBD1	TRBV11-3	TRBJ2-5	TGTGCCAGCAGCCGGGGACAGGGAGTGGAGACCCAGTACTTC	CASSRGQGVETQYF
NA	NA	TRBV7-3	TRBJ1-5	TGTGCCAGCAGCTTAAGGGGGGGCGCGGGCAATCAGCCCCAGCATTTT	CASSLRGGAGNQPQHF
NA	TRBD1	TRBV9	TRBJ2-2	TGTGCCAGCAGCGTAGGGGGGACAGCGAACACCGGGGAGCTGTTTTTT	CASSVGGTANTGELFF
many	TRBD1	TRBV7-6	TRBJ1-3	TGTGCCAGCAGCTTAGACGGGACAGACTCTGGAAACACCATATATTTT	CASSLDGTDSGNTIYF
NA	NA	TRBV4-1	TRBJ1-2	TGCGCCAGCAGCCAAAGTCCCCCATCCGACAGCCTCCCTCTAGGCTACACCTTC	CASSQSPPSDSLPLGYTF
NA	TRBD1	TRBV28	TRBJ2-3	TGTGCCAGCAGGCCCACAGGGGGCACAGATACGCAGTATTTT	CASRPTGGTDTQYF
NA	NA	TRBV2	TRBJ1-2	TGTGCCAGCAGTGCAGTCCGCCCCGGGGGTGGCTACACCTTC	CASSAVRPGGGYTF
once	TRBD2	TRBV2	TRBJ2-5	TGTGCCAGCACCTCCGGGACGTCGGGACTAGGCGAGACCCGGTACTTC	CASTSGTSGLGETRYF
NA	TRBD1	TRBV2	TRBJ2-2	TGTGCCAGCAGTTGGACAGGGGCGGAGAACACCGGGGAGCTGTTTTTT	CASSWTGAENTGELFF
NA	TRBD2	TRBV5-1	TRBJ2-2	TGCGCCAGCAGCCCTGCCGGGGGGATGGCCGGGGAGCTGTTTTTT	CASSPAGGMAGELFF
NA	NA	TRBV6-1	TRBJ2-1	TGTGCCAGCAGTGACAGGGTGAGTGAGCAGTTCTTC	CASSDRVSEQFF
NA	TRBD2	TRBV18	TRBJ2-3	TGTGCCAGCTCCCCCCGAGCGGGGGCAGGGGATACGCAGTATTTT	CASSPRAGAGDTQYF
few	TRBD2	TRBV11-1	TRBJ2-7	TGTGCCAGCAGCTTACTGACTAGCGGGGGATCCTACGAGCAGTACTTC	CASSLLTSGGSYEQYF
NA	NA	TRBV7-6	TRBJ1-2	TGTGCCAGCAGCTCGTCTCGACAGAGCACCTATCTTCTAAACTATGGCTACACCTTC	CASSSSRQSTYLLNYGYTF
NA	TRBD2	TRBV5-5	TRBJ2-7	TGTGCCAGCAGCTTGAGGGGCAGGGAGGGCGAGCAGTACTTC	CASSLRGREGEQYF
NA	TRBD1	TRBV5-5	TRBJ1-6	TGTGCCAGCAGCCTGGGACAGGGGCCTGGCGCTGATTCACCCCTCCACTTT	CASSLGQGPGADSPLHF
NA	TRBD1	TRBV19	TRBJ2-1	TGTGCCAGTGCCCGGACAGGGAGTTCCTACAATGAGCAGTTCTTC	CASARTGSSYNEQFF